A single sample gave rise to the 14 T cell receptor beta chains below, sequenced in a study of CD8+CD57+ T cells in acquired aplastic anemia. Patients sequenced had flow cytometry evidence of CD8+CD57+ cell expansion. CDR3 and TCR beta VDJ profiling relied on genomic DNA as the template. TCRdb reprocessed the reads with MiXCR, giving one entry per CDR3 protein. The sample holds around 250,000 distinct CDR3 sequences, roughly 82% seen once. The sequencing sample was made of sorted CD4+, CD8+, or CD8+CD57+ T cells (not recorded which) from PBMCs. The receptors were sampled from a human donor with aplastic anemia.

The rearrangement links TRBV19 to TRBJ2-1; no clear D. This CDR3 has 15 residues. The V end lost 2 bases, the J end lost 0 bases, and 8 bases lay between the germline ends. Germline assignment: CDR1 LNHDA and CDR2 SQIVND (reference sequence). The CDR3 here is CASSILRSSYNEQFF. Here the CDR3 DNA reads TGTGCCAGTAGTATACTTCGGAGCTCCTACAATGAGCAGTTCTTC. Complete variable domain (other parts from reference TRBV19 and TRBJ2-1): DGGITQSPKYLFRKEGQNVTLSCEQNLNHDAMYWYRQDPGQGLRLIYYSQIVNDFQKGDIAEGYSVSREKKESFPLTVTSAQKNPTAFYLCASSILRSSYNEQFFGPGTRLTVL.

V is TRBV20-1 and J is TRBJ1-2; tentative D call: TRBD1 (6 bases). The CDR3 is made up of 13 amino acids. Germline lookup yields CDR1 DFQATT and CDR2 SNEGSKA (reference sequence). Trimming removed 0 bases at V and 9 bases at J, with 14 bases between. CDR3 coding DNA: TGCAGTGCTAGAGATAGACAGGCCAATTGCTACACCTTC. It is translated as CSARDRQANCYTF.

This clonotype showed up just once. V gene TRBV29-1 combines with J gene TRBJ2-3; 10 nucleotides agree with TRBD2. The CDR3 is made up of 15 amino acids. The J segment lost 2 bases and the V segment lost 7 bases, leaving 9 bases of the junction unmatched. From germline, CDR1 is SQVTM and CDR2 ANQGSEA. This chain's CDR3 is CSEAPSGSFTDTQYF. The CDR3 DNA follows: TGCAGCGAGGCTCCTAGCGGGAGTTTCACAGATACGCAGTATTTT.

This clonotype was observed a single time. The V gene is TRBV7-9, the J gene TRBJ2-1; D may be TRBD2 (5 bases). V lost 2 bases, J lost 12 bases, and 14 bases lay in between. The CDR3 contains 13 residues. The germline gives CDR1 SEHNR, CDR2 FQNEAQ (reference sequence). The DNA of the CDR3 is TGTGCCAGCAGCTTATCCCCCGGGGAGCTGCAGTTCTTC. Its translation is CASSLSPGELQFF.

V and J are TRBV7-8 and TRBJ2-3, with D perhaps TRBD2 (6 bases). Germline V gene data show CDR1 as SGHVS and CDR2 as FQNEAQ. V lost 8 bases, J lost 14 bases, and 23 bases lay in between. This CDR3 is built from 13 residues. DNA of the CDR3: TGTGCCAGCGGGGAAGCGGGCACAGCTACGACGTATTTT. This encodes CASGEAGTATTYF.

The chain couples TRBV9 to TRBJ2-3, with 8 positions matching TRBD2. From germline, CDR1 is SGDLS and CDR2 YYNGEE. The CDR3 sequence is 14 residues long. Losses at the gene ends were 4 bases for V and 10 bases for J; bases not matched to a gene: 11. Here the CDR3 reads CASSLAGSREAQYF. CDR3 nucleotide sequence: TGTGCCAGCAGCTTAGCGGGAAGTCGCGAGGCGCAGTATTTT. Based on the CDR3 plus reference TRBV9 and TRBJ2-3, the full variable domain is DSGVTQTPKHLITATGQRVTLRCSPRSGDLSVYWYQQSLDQGLQFLIQYYNGEERAKGNILERFSAQQFPDLHSELNLSSLELGDSALYFCASSLAGSREAQYFGPGTRLTVL.

Regarding this clonotype: Without the conserved terminal phenylalanine or tryptophan, this CDR3 likely stems from a read error. It is unclear where the CDR3 begins or ends on the DNA, so no DNA is shown, and the CDR3 is as TCRdb lists it. The chain employs TRBV7-2 and TRBJ2-5. A total of 12 residues make up the CDR3, ends included. The germline gives CDR1 SGHTA, CDR2 FQGNSA. CDR3 residues: CAGRVATSGQNY.

The chain joins TRBV5-4 to TRBJ2-1; 11 bases are a match to TRBD2. The CDR3 is 12 amino acids. Trimming removed 2 bases from V and 12 bases from J; junction bases left unmatched: 1. Germline lookup yields CDR1 SGHNT and CDR2 YYREEE (reference sequence). CDR3 sequence (DNA): TGTGCCAGCAGCTTTACTAGCGGGAGGCAGTTCTTC. This encodes CASSFTSGRQFF.

The gene calls are TRBV9 and TRBJ2-7; D gene ambiguous. Trimming removed 4 bases at V and 7 bases at J, with 24 bases between. Per germline, CDR1 SGDLS and CDR2 YYNGEE. The CDR3 spans 16 residues. CDR3 in DNA: TGTGCCAGCAGCCCTTACACAGATACGCAGGATTTTGAGCAGTACTTC. As protein: CASSPYTDTQDFEQYF.

This clonotype was seen at least ten times. The rearrangement joins TRBV5-6 to TRBJ1-2; D gene ambiguous. The germline gives CDR1 SGHDT, CDR2 YYEEEE. The CDR3 totals 13 residues. Trimming removed 0 bases from V and 7 bases from J, with 10 bases in between. The CDR3 sequence is CASSLGVAGGYTF. The CDR3 nucleotides read TGTGCCAGCAGCTTGGGGGTGGCAGGTGGCTACACCTTC. Full variable domain (rest looked up from reference TRBV5-6 and TRBJ1-2): DAGVTQSPTHLIKTRGQQVTLRCSPKSGHDTVSWYQQALGQGPQFIFQYYEEEERQRGNFPDRFSGHQFPNYSSELNVNALLLGDSALYLCASSLGVAGGYTFGSGTRLTVV.

As regards this clonotype: Since the CDR3 does not end with the conserved phenylalanine or tryptophan, this likely comes from a read error. The DNA is omitted, as the CDR3 cannot be located on it reliably, and the CDR3 follows TCRdb's listing. The chain recombines TRBV24-1 with TRBJ2-1. CDR1 KGHDR and CDR2 SFDVKD come from the germline V gene. The CDR3 is made up of 13 amino acids, end residues included. The CDR3 sequence: CATSDRVIHGRFS.

The chain couples TRBV2 to TRBJ1-1; a possible D gene is TRBD1 (6 bases). V was pared by 8 bases and J by 13 bases, with 23 bases between. CDR1 SNHLY and CDR2 FYNNEI come from the germline V gene. The CDR3 spans 13 residues. CDR3 region: CASGVGGTDTHFF. The CDR3 coding sequence is TGTGCCAGCGGGGTCGGGGGCACCGATACGCATTTCTTT.

V and J are TRBV7-8 and TRBJ1-1; D gene unclear. The CDR3 covers 13 residues. Germline V lookup: CDR1 SGHVS, CDR2 FQNEAQ. With 6 bases removed from V and 2 bases from J, the gap between germline ends came to 10 bases. CDR3 DNA: TGTGCCAGCAGGCAAAACTCCAACACTGAAGCTTTCTTT. Protein: CASRQNSNTEAFF.

The V call is TRBV7-3, the J call TRBJ2-3, with D maybe TRBD1 (5 bases). The last part of the DNA fits TRBJ1-5 better; the J call may be wrong. The length of the CDR3 is 13 residues. Germline-derived CDR1 and CDR2 are SGHTA and FQGTGA. The CDR3 DNA is TGTGCCAGCAGCTTCGGGGGAAGTGCCGCGCAGCATTTT. It specifies CASSFGGSAAQHF.